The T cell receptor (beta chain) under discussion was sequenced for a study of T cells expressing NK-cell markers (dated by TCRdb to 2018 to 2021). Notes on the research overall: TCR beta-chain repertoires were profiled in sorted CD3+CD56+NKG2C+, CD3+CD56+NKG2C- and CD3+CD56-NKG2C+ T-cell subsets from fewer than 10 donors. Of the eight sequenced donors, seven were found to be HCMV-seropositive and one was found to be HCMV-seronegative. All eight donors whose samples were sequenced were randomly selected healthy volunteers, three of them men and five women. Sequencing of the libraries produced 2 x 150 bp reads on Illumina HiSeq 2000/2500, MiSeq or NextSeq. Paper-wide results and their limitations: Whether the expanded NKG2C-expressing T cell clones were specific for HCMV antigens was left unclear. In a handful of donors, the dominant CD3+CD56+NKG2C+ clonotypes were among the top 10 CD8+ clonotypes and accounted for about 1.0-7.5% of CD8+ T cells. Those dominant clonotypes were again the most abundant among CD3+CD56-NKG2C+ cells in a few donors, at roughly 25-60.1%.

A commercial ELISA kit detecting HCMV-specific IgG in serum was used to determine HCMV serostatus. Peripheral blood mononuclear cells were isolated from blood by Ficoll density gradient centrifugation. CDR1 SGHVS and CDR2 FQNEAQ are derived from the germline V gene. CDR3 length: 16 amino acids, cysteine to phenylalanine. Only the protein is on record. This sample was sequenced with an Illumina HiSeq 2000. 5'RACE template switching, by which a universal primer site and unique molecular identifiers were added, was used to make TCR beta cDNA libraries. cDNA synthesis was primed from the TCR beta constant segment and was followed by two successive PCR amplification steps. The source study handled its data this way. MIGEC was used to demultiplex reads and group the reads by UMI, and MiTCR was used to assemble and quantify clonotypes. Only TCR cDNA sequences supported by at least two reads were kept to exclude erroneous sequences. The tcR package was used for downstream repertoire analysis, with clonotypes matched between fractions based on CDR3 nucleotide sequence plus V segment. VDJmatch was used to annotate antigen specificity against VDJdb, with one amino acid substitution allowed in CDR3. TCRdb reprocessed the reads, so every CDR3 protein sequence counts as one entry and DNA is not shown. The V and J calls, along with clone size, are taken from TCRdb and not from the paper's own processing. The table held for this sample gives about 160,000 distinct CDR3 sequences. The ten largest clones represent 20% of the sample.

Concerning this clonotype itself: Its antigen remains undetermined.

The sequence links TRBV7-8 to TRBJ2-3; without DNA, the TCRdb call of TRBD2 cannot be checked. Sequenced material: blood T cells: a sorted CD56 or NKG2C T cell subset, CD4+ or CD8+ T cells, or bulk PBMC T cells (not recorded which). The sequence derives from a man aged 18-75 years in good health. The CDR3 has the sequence CASSTSLAGLTDTQYF. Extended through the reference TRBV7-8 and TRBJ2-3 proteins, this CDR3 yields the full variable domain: GAGVSQSPRYKVAKRGQDVALRCDPISGHVSLFWYQQALGQGPEFLTYFQNEAQLDKSGLPSDRFFAERPEGSVSTLKIQRTQQEDSAVYLCASSTSLAGLTDTQYFGPGTRLTVL.